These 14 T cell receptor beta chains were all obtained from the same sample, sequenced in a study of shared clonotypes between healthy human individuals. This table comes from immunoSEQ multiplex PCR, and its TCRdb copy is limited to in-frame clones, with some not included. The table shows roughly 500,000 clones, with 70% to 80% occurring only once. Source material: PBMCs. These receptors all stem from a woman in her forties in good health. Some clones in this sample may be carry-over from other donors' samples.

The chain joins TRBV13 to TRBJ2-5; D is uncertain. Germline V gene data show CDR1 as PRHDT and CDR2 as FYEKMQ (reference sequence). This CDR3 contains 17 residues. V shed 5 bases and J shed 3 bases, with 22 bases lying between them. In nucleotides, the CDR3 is TGTGCCAGCAGCCCCCGGACGGCCAGCGTGAAAAAAGAGACCCAGTACTTC. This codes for CASSPRTASVKKETQYF.

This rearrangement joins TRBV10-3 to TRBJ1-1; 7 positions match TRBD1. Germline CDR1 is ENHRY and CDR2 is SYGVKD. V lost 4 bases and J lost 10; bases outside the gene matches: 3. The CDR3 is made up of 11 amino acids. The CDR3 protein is CAISGDSAAFF. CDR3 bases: TGTGCCATCAGTGGGGACAGCGCAGCTTTCTTT.

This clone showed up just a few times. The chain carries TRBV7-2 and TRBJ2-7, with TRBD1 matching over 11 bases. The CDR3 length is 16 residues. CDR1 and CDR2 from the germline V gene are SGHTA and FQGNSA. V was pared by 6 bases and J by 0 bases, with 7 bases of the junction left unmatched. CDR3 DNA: TGTGCCAGCAGTAAAACCGGGACAGGGGGCTCCTACGAGCAGTACTTC. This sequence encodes CASSKTGTGGSYEQYF.

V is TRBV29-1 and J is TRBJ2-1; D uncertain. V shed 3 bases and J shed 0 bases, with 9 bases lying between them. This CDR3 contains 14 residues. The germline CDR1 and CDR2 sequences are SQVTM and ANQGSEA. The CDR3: CSVDASSSYNEQFF. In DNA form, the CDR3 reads TGCAGCGTTGATGCATCGAGCTCCTACAATGAGCAGTTCTTC.

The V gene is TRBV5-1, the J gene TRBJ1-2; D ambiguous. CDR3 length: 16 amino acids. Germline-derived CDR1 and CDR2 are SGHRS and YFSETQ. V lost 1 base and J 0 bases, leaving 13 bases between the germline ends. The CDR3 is CASSLRPGPANYGYTF. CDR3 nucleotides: TGCGCCAGCAGCTTGCGACCCGGACCGGCTAACTATGGCTACACCTTC.

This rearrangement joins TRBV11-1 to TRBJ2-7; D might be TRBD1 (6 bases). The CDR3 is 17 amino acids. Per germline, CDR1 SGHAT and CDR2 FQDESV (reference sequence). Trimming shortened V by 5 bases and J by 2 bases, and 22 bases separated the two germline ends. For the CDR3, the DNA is TGTGCCAGCAGCGCCACATCGAGACAGGTTTTGACCTACGAGCAGTACTTC. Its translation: CASSATSRQVLTYEQYF.

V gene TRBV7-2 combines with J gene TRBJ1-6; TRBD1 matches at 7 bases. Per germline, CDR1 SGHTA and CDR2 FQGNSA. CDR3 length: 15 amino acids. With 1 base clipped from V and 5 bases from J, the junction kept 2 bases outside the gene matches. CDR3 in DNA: TGTGCCAGCAGCTTAGACGGACAGGATAATTCACCCCTCCACTTT. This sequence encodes CASSLDGQDNSPLHF.

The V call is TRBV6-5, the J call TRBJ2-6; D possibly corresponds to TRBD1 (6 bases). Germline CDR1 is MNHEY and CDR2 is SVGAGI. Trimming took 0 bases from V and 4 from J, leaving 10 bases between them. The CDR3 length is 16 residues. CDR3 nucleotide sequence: TGTGCCAGCAGTTACTCAACAGGGACCGGGGCCAACGTCCTGACTTTC. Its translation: CASSYSTGTGANVLTF.

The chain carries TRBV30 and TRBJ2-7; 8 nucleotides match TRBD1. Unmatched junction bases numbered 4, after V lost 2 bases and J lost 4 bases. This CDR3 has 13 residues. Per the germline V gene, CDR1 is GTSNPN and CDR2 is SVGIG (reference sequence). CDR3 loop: CAWSPGGGYEQYF. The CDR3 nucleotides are TGTGCCTGGAGTCCAGGGGGCGGGTACGAGCAGTACTTC.

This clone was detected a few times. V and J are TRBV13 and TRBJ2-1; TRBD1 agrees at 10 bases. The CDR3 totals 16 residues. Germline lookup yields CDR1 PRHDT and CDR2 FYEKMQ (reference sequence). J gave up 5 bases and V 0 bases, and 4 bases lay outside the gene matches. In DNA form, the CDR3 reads TGTGCCAGCAGCTTAGGCATCGACAGGGGGCACAATGAGCAGTTCTTC. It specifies CASSLGIDRGHNEQFF.

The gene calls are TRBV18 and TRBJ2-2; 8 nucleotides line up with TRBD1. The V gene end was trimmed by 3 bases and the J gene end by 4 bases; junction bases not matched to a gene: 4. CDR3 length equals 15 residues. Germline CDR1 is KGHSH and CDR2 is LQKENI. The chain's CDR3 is CASSPQGATTGELFF. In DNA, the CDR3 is TGTGCCAGCTCACCGCAGGGGGCTACCACCGGGGAGCTGTTTTTT.

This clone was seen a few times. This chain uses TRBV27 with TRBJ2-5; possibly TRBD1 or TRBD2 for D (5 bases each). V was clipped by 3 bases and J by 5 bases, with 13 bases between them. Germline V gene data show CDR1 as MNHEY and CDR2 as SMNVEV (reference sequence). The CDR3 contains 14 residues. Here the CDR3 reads CASSFVGEGETQYF. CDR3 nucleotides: TGTGCCAGCAGTTTCGTGGGAGAGGGGGAGACCCAGTACTTC.

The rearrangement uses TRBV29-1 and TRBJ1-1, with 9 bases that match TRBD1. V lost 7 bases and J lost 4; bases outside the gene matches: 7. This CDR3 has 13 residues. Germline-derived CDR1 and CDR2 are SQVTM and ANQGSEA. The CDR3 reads CSGDRDLGTEAFF. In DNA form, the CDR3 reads TGCAGCGGGGACAGGGACTTAGGCACTGAAGCTTTCTTT.

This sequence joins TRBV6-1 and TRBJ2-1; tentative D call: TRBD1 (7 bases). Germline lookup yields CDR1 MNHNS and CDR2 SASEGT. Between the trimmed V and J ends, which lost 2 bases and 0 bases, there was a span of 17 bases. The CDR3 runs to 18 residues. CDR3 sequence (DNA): TGTGCCAGCAGTGAACGACAGGGACTGCGGAGCTCCTACAATGAGCAGTTCTTC. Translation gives CASSERQGLRSSYNEQFF.